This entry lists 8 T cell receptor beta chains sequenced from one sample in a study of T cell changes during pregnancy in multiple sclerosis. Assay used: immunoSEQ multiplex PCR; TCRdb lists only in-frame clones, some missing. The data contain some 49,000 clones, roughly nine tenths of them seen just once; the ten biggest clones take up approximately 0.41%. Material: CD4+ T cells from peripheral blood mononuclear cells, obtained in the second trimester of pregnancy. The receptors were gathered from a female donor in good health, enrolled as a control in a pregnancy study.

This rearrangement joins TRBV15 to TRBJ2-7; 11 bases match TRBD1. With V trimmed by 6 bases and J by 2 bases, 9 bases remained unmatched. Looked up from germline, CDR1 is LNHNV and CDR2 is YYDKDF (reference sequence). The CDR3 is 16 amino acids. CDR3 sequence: CATSPLPGQGAYEQYF. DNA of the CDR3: TGTGCCACCAGTCCTTTACCGGGACAGGGGGCCTACGAGCAGTACTTC.

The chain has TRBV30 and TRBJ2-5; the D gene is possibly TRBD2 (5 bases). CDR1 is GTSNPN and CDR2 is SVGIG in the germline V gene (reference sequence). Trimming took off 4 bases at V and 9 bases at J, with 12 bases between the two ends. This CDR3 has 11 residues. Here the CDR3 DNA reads TGTGCCTGGAATGTCGGGGTGGCCCAGTACTTC. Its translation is CAWNVGVAQYF.

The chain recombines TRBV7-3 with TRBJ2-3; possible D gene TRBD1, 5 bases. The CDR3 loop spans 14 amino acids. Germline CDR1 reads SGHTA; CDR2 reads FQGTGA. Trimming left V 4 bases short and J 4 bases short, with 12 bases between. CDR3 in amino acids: CASSSSREADTQYF. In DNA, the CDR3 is TGTGCCAGCAGCTCCAGCAGGGAAGCAGATACGCAGTATTTT.

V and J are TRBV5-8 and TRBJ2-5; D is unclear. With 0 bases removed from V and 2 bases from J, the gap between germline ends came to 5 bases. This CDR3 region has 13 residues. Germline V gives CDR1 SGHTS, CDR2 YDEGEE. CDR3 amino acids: CASSLVSQETQYF. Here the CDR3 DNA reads TGTGCCAGCAGCTTGGTGTCACAAGAGACCCAGTACTTC.

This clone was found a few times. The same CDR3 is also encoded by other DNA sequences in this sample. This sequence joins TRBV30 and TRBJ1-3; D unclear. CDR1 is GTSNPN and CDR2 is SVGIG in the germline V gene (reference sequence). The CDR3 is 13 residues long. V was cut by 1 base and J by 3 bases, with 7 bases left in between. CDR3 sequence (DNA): TGTGCCTGGAGTGACCTAGGTGGAAACACCATATATTTT. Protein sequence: CAWSDLGGNTIYF.

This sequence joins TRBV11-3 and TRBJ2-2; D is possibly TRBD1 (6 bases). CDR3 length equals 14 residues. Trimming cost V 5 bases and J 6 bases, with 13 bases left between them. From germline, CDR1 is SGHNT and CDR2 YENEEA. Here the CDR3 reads CASSTRDMAGELFF. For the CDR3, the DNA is TGTGCCAGCAGCACCAGGGACATGGCCGGGGAGCTGTTTTTT.

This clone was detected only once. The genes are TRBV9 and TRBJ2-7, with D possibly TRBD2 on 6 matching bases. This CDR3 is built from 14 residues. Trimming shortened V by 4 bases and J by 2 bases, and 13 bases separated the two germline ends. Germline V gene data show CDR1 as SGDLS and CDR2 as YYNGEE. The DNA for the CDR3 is TGTGCCAGCAGCCCCCGTTGGACTACCTACGAGCAGTACTTC. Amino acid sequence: CASSPRWTTYEQYF. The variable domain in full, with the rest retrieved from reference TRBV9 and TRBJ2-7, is DSGVTQTPKHLITATGQRVTLRCSPRSGDLSVYWYQQSLDQGLQFLIQYYNGEERAKGNILERFSAQQFPDLHSELNLSSLELGDSALYFCASSPRWTTYEQYFGPGTRLTVT.

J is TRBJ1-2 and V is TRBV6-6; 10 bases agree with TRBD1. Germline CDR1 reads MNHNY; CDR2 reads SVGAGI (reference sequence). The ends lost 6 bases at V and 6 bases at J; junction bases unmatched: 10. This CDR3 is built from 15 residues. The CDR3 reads CASRDRGPGGNGYTF. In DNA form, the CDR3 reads TGTGCCAGCAGAGACAGGGGGCCGGGGGGGAATGGCTACACCTTC.